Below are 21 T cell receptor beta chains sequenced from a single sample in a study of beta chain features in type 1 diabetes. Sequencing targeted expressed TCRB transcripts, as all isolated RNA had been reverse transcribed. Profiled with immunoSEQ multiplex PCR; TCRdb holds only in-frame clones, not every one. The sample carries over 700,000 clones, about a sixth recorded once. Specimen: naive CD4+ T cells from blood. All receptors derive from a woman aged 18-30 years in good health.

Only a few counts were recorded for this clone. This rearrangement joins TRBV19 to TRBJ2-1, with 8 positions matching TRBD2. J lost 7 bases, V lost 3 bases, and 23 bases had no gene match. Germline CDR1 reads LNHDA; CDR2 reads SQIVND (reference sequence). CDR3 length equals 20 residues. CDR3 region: CASSMGLLLAGRAGKNEQFF. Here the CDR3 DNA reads TGTGCCAGTAGTATGGGCCTCTTATTAGCGGGACGAGCCGGAAAAAATGAGCAGTTCTTC.

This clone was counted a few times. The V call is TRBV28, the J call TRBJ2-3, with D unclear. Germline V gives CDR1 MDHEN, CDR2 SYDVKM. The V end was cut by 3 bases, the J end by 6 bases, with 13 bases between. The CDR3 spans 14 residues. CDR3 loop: CASSFNLLTDTQYF. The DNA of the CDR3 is TGTGCCAGCAGTTTCAACCTCCTAACTGATACGCAGTATTTT. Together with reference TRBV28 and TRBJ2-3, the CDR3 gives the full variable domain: DVKVTQSSRYLVKRTGEKVFLECVQDMDHENMFWYRQDPGLGLRLIYFSYDVKMKEKGDIPEGYSVSREKKERFSLILESASTNQTSMYLCASSFNLLTDTQYFGPGTRLTVL.

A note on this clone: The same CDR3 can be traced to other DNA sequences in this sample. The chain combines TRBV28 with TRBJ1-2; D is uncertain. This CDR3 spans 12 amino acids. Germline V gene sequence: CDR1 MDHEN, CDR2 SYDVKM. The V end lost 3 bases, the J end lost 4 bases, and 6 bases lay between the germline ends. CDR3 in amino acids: CASSLAGYGYTF. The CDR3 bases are TGTGCCAGCAGTTTGGCTGGCTATGGCTACACCTTC.

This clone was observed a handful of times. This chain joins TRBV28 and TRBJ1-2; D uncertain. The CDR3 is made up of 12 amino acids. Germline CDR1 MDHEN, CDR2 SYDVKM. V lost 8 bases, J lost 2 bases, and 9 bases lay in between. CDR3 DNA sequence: TGTGCCAGCGCCGTACTAAACTATGGCTACACCTTC. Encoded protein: CASAVLNYGYTF.

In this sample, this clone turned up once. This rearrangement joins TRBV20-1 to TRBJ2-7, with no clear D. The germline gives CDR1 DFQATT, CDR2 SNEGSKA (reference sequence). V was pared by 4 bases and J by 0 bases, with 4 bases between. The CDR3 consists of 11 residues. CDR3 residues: CSAMTSYEQYF. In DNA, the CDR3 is TGCAGTGCTATGACCTCCTACGAGCAGTACTTC.

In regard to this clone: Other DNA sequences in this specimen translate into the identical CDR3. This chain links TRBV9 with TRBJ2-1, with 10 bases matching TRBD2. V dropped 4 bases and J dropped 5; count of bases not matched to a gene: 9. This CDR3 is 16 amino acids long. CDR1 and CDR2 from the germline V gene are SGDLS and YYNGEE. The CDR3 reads CASSPRLAGGNNEQFF. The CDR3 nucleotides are TGTGCCAGCAGCCCACGACTAGCGGGCGGCAACAATGAGCAGTTCTTC. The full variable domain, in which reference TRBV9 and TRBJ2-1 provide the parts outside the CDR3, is DSGVTQTPKHLITATGQRVTLRCSPRSGDLSVYWYQQSLDQGLQFLIQYYNGEERAKGNILERFSAQQFPDLHSELNLSSLELGDSALYFCASSPRLAGGNNEQFFGPGTRLTVL.

In nucleotides, the CDR3 is TGCGCCAGCAGCTTCGGGCAGGGTAGGACAGATACGCAGTATTTT. This translates into CASSFGQGRTDTQYF. The chain carries TRBV5-1 and TRBJ2-3; D may be TRBD1 (5 bases). The CDR3 totals 15 residues. Germline-derived CDR1 and CDR2 are SGHRS and YFSETQ. V gave up 2 bases and J gave up 3 bases, with 13 bases separating them. Combining the CDR3 with reference TRBV5-1 and TRBJ2-3 gives the whole variable domain KAGVTQTPRYLIKTRGQQVTLSCSPISGHRSVSWYQQTPGQGLQFLFEYFSETQRNKGNFPGRFSGRQFSNSRSEMNVSTLELGDSALYLCASSFGQGRTDTQYFGPGTRLTVL.

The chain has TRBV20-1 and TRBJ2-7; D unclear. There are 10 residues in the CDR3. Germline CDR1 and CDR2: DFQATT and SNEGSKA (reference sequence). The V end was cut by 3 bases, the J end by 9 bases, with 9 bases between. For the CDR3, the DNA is TGCAGTGCTAGGTCAGGTGTGCAGTACTTC. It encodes CSARSGVQYF.

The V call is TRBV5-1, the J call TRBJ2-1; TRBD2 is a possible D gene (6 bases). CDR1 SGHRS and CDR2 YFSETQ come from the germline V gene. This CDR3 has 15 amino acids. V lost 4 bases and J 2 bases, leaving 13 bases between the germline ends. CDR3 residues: CASSPLATTYNEQFF. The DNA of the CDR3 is TGCGCCAGCAGCCCGCTAGCGACCACCTACAATGAGCAGTTCTTC.

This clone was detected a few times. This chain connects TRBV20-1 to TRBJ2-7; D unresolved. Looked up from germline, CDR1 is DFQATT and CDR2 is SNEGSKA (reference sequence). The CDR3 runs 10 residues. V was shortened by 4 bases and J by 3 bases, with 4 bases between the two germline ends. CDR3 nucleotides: TGCAGTGCTAACCTCTACGAGCAGTACTTC. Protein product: CSANLYEQYF.

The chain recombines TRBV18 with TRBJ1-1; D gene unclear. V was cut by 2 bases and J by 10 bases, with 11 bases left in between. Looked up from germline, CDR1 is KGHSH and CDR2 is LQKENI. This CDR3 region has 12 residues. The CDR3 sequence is CASSPEGNAAFF. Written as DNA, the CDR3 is TGTGCCAGCTCACCAGAGGGAAATGCAGCTTTCTTT.

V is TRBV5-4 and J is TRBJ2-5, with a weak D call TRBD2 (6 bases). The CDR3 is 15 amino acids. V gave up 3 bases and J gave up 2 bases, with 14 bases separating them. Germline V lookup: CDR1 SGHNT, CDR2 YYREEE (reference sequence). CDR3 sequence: CASSSKAGTQETQYF. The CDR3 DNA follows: TGTGCCAGCAGCTCGAAAGCGGGCACTCAAGAGACCCAGTACTTC. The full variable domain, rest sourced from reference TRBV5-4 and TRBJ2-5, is ETGVTQSPTHLIKTRGQQVTLRCSSQSGHNTVSWYQQALGQGPQFIFQYYREEENGRGNFPPRFSGLQFPNYSSELNVNALELDDSALYLCASSSKAGTQETQYFGPGTRLLVL.

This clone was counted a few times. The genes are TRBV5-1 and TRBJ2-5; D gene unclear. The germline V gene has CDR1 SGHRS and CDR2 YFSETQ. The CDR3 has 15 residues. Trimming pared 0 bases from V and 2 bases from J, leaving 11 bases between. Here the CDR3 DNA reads TGCGCCAGCAGCTTGGATCCTATTAGTCAAGAGACCCAGTACTTC. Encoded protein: CASSLDPISQETQYF.

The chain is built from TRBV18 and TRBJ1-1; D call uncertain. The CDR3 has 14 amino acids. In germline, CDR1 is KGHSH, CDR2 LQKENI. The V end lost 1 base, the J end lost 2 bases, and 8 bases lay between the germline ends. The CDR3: CASSPHTINTEAFF. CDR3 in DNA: TGTGCCAGCTCACCACACACAATTAACACTGAAGCTTTCTTT.

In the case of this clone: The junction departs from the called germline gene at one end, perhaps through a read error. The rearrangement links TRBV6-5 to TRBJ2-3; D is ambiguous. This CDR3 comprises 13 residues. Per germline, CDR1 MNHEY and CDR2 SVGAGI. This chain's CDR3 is CAISVEKTDTQYF. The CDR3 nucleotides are TGTGCCATCAGTGTGGAGAAAACAGATACGCAGTATTTT.

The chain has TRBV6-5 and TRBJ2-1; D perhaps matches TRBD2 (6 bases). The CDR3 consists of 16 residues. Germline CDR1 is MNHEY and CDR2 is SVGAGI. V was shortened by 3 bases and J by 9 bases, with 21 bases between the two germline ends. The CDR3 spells CASSYPAGIVRSEQFF. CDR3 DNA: TGTGCCAGCAGTTATCCTGCGGGAATCGTACGGAGTGAGCAGTTCTTC.

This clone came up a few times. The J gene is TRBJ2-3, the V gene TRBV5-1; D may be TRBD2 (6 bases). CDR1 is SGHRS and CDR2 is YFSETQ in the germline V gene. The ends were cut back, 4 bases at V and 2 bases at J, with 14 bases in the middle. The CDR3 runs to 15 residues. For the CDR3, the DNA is TGCGCCAGCAGCGCCCGACTAGTTTCCACAGATACGCAGTATTTT. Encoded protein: CASSARLVSTDTQYF.

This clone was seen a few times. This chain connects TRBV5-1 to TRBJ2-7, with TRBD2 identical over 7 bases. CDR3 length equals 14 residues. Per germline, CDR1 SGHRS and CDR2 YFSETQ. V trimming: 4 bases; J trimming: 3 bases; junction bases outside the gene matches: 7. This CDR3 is CASSRDYPIYEQYF. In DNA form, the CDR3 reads TGCGCCAGCAGCAGGGACTATCCGATCTACGAGCAGTACTTC. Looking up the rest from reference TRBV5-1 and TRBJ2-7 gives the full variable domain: KAGVTQTPRYLIKTRGQQVTLSCSPISGHRSVSWYQQTPGQGLQFLFEYFSETQRNKGNFPGRFSGRQFSNSRSEMNVSTLELGDSALYLCASSRDYPIYEQYFGPGTRLTVT.

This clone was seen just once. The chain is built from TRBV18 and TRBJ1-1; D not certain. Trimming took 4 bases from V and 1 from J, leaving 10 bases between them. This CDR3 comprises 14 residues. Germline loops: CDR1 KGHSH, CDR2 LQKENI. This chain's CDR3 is CASSLQRQNTEAFF. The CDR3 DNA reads TGTGCCAGCTCACTACAAAGGCAGAACACTGAAGCTTTCTTT.

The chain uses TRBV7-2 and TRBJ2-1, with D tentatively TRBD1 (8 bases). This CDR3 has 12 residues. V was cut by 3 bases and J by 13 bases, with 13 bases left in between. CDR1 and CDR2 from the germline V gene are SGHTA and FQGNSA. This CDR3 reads CASSLDREGQFF. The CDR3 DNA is TGTGCCAGCAGCTTGGACAGGGAGGGTCAGTTCTTC.

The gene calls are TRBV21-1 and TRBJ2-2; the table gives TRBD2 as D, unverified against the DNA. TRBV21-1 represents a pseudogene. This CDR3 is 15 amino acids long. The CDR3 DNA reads TGTGCCAGCAGGGACGGACTAGCGGGCACCGGGGAGCTGTTTTTT. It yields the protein CASRDGLAGTGELFF.